The 28 T cell receptor beta chains below all came from one sample that was sequenced in a study of tumor and adjacent non-tumor tissue in lung cancer. Three rounds of nested PCR, following a modified ARM-PCR protocol, produced the TCRbeta library. Using its own MiXCR run on the multiplex PCR reads, TCRdb lists one record per CDR3 protein. The sample carries over 100,000 distinct CDR3 sequences, about 61% recorded once. This sample's RNA came from whole unsorted tissue. This non-tumor lung sample came from over 3 cm beyond the tumor edge. Sequencing was done on a sample of distant non-tumor lung tissue. The receptors originated from a man between 60 and 75 years old with non-small cell lung cancer.

This clonotype was seen many times. The genes are TRBV29-1 and TRBJ2-7; D gene ambiguous. V lost 3 bases to trimming and J lost 6 bases, with 9 bases between them. CDR3 size: 11 residues. Per germline, CDR1 SQVTM and CDR2 ANQGSEA. CDR3 sequence reads: CSVESPGEQYF. The CDR3 nucleotides are TGCAGCGTTGAGTCACCGGGCGAGCAGTACTTC.

Comments on this clonotype: The junction departs from the called germline gene at one end, perhaps through a read error. The V call is TRBV7-3, the J call TRBJ2-3; D is perhaps TRBD2 (5 bases). This CDR3 has 13 residues. Per the germline V gene, CDR1 is SGHTA and CDR2 is FQGTGA. The CDR3 coding sequence is TGTGCCAACAGCCCTATGATTCGGGGTACGCAGTATTTT. This gives the protein CANSPMIRGTQYF.

Concerning this clonotype: A single base separates this from a much larger clone, so it may be a read error. The CDR3: CASSFGGWIHEQYF. The CDR3 bases are TGTGCCAGCAGTTTTGGAGGGTGGATCCACGAGCAGTACTTC. This chain uses TRBV12-3 or TRBV12-4 with TRBJ2-7; D perhaps matches TRBD2 (6 bases). V gave up 3 bases and J gave up 5 bases, with 14 bases separating them. The CDR3 consists of 14 residues.

This clonotype appeared a single time. The CDR3 loop is CSARGSLAGPDTQHF. The CDR3 DNA follows: TGCAGTGCTAGAGGGAGCTTAGCGGGGCCAGATACGCAGCATTTT. V and J are TRBV20-1 and TRBJ2-3; D possibly corresponds to TRBD1 (5 bases). The last part of the DNA fits TRBJ1-5 better; the J call may be wrong. Per the germline V gene, CDR1 is DFQATT and CDR2 is SNEGSKA (reference sequence). The CDR3 runs 15 residues.

Worth noting for this clonotype: A much larger clone differs by one base, so this may be a read error. The rearrangement joins TRBV5-4 to TRBJ2-5; 13 bases are a match to TRBD2. V was clipped by 8 bases and J by 5 bases; unmatched bases: 9. CDR1 and CDR2 (germline): SGHNT, YYREEE (reference sequence). The CDR3 runs to 15 residues. In DNA, the CDR3 is TGTGCCAGAAGCGCCGGACTAGCGGGAGAGGAGACCCAGTACTTC. Its protein is CARSAGLAGEETQYF.

V gene TRBV5-6 combines with J gene TRBJ2-7; D is possibly TRBD1 or TRBD2 (6 bases each). This CDR3 is built from 15 residues. The V end was cut by 8 bases, the J end by 0 bases, with 18 bases between. CDR1 is SGHDT, CDR2 YYEEEE, per germline. As DNA, the CDR3 is TGTGCCAGTAGCCAGGGGTTTAGCGGCTCCTACGAGCAGTACTTC. Translated: CASSQGFSGSYEQYF.

Comment on this clonotype: The junction departs from germline at one end; a sequencing error may be responsible. The chain is built from TRBV11-1 and TRBJ1-1; D unresolved. CDR1 SGHAT and CDR2 FQDESV come from the germline V gene (reference sequence). The CDR3 length is 14 residues. For the CDR3, the DNA is TGTGCCAGTAGCTTAGCATGGGAAAAATCTGAATCTTTCTTT. Amino acid sequence: CASSLAWEKSESFF.

Concerning this clonotype: It is likely a read error, because the conserved phenylalanine at the end of the CDR3 is missing. V usage is TRBV6-5 and J usage is TRBJ1-2; 9 nucleotides align to TRBD1. The CDR3 totals 14 residues. Germline assignment: CDR1 MNHEY and CDR2 SVGAGI. DNA for the CDR3: TGTGTCAGCAGTTTAGGACAGGGGTCGGTTGGCTACACCCTC. Translation: CVSSLGQGSVGYTL.

The chain joins TRBV20-1 to TRBJ2-7, with a weak D call TRBD2 (5 bases). CDR1 is DFQATT and CDR2 is SNEGSKA in the germline V gene (reference sequence). The CDR3 loop spans 14 amino acids. The ends were cut back, 0 bases at V and 2 bases at J, with 11 bases in the middle. The CDR3 sequence: CSARDLGGTYEQYF. Here the CDR3 DNA reads TGCAGTGCTAGAGATCTTGGAGGCACCTACGAGCAGTACTTC.

About this clonotype itself: A much larger clone lies one base from this, so it may be a read error. V and J are TRBV6-5 and TRBJ1-5; the match to TRBD1 covers 7 bases. Germline V CDR1 and CDR2: MNHEY, SVGAGI. This CDR3 spans 15 amino acids. The CDR3 spells CASRRGGYGNRPQHF. DNA for the CDR3: TGTGCCAGCAGACGAGGGGGCTATGGCAATCGGCCCCAGCATTTT.

Comments on this clonotype: The CDR3 ends on some other residue instead of the conserved phenylalanine or tryptophan, so this is likely a read error. No DNA is shown, since the ends of the CDR3 on it are uncertain; the CDR3 is the one TCRdb lists. The CDR3 reads CASSPSGALYNEQFV. V and J are TRBV11-3 and TRBJ2-1; the table assigns TRBD1, which was not confirmed against the DNA. The germline V gene encodes CDR1 SGHNT and CDR2 YENEEA. The CDR3 length equals 15 residues, ends included.

To note about this clonotype: The junction differs from germline at one of its ends, possibly a read error. The chain uses TRBV7-9 and TRBJ2-2; the D call may be TRBD1 or TRBD2 (7 bases each). CDR3 length: 14 residues. The germline V gene has CDR1 SEHNR and CDR2 FQNEAQ (reference sequence). The CDR3 DNA follows: TGTGCCAGCTGGCCCGAGGGGGCGAGCGGGGAGCCGTTTTTT. Translated: CASWPEGASGEPFF.

This chain joins TRBV20-1 and TRBJ2-2, with D maybe TRBD2 (5 bases). This CDR3 has 14 residues. Trimming took 6 bases from V and 7 from J, leaving 18 bases between them. Germline V gene data show CDR1 as DFQATT and CDR2 as SNEGSKA (reference sequence). CDR3 protein: CSAMDSITSGELFF. CDR3 sequence (DNA): TGCAGTGCAATGGACTCCATAACTAGCGGGGAGCTGTTTTTT.

Of note for this clonotype: Since a much larger clone is just one base distant, this may be a read error. V usage is TRBV20-1 and J usage is TRBJ2-2; no definite D call. Germline CDR1 and CDR2: DFQATT and SNEGSKA (reference sequence). V was shortened by 6 bases and J by 1 base, with 9 bases between the two germline ends. The CDR3 runs 13 residues. The CDR3: CSALRQNTGELFF. CDR3 DNA sequence: TGCAGTGCGCTGAGACAGAACACCGGGGAGCTGTTTTTT.

The J gene is TRBJ2-7, the V gene TRBV4-1; tentatively, D is TRBD1 (5 bases). This CDR3 has 17 residues. Trimming stripped 0 bases from V and 3 bases from J, with 18 bases between. Germline lookup yields CDR1 MGHRA and CDR2 YSYEKL. CDR3 bases: TGCGCCAGCAGCCAAGATCCCCAGGGAAGCAGGTACTACGAGCAGTACTTC. It translates to CASSQDPQGSRYYEQYF.

The chain couples TRBV9 to TRBJ2-2; D unresolved. The CDR3 loop spans 18 amino acids. Per germline, CDR1 SGDLS and CDR2 YYNGEE. V was cut by 0 bases and J by 1 base, with 16 bases left in between. The CDR3 reads CASSVESKGSVNTGELFF. CDR3 in DNA: TGTGCCAGCAGCGTAGAATCAAAAGGCAGTGTGAACACCGGGGAGCTGTTTTTT.

The chain links TRBV9 to TRBJ2-3; a possible D gene is TRBD1 (5 bases). Germline lookup yields CDR1 SGDLS and CDR2 YYNGEE. V was shortened by 2 bases and J by 4 bases, with 11 bases between the two germline ends. The CDR3 sequence is 14 residues long. Written as DNA, the CDR3 is TGTGCCAGCAGCGTCAGGGTTGGAGCAGATACGCAGTATTTT. As protein: CASSVRVGADTQYF.

Of note for this clonotype: It is likely a read error, because the conserved phenylalanine at the end of the CDR3 is missing. The DNA is omitted, as the CDR3 cannot be located on it reliably, and the CDR3 follows TCRdb's listing. The chain joins TRBV11-2 to TRBJ2-1; whether TRBD1, the table's D call, matches the DNA was not checked. The CDR3 is made up of 17 amino acids, end residues included. Germline V gives CDR1 SGHAT, CDR2 FQNNGV. CDR3 sequence: CASGLVGELPYRGVQLS.

This clonotype showed up just a few times. V usage is TRBV20-1 and J usage is TRBJ2-7, with D perhaps assigned TRBD1 or TRBD2 (7 bases each). Germline CDR1 and CDR2: DFQATT and SNEGSKA (reference sequence). V lost 1 base, J lost 1 base, and 14 bases lay in between. This CDR3 has 15 residues. Here the CDR3 reads CSARVGRGLSYEQYF. DNA for the CDR3: TGCAGTGCTAGAGTAGGGAGGGGGCTTTCCTACGAGCAGTACTTC.

On this clonotype: Mismatch with germline at one junction end may stem from a read error. The rearrangement joins TRBV6-2 or TRBV6-3 to TRBJ2-1; 10 bases are shared with TRBD1. CDR1 is MNHEY and CDR2 is SVGEGT in the germline V gene. The CDR3 extends over 14 amino acids. This chain's CDR3 is CAGRDRGSANEQFF. The CDR3 DNA is TGTGCCGGCAGGGACAGGGGTTCCGCGAATGAACAGTTCTTC.

Comments on this clonotype: In this CDR3 the conserved last residue, phenylalanine or tryptophan, is missing, so a read error is likely. The DNA is left out, because the CDR3 cannot be placed on it with certainty; the CDR3 is given as TCRdb lists it. J is TRBJ2-1 and V is TRBV11-1; TRBD2 is the table's D call, not checked against the DNA. The CDR3 is made up of 12 amino acids, end residues included. The germline gives CDR1 SGHAT, CDR2 FQDESV (reference sequence). The CDR3: CASSNERESNFI.

This clonotype showed up many times. V is TRBV6-5 and J is TRBJ1-2; D gene uncertain. This CDR3 is 13 amino acids long. The V end lost 2 bases, the J end lost 6 bases, and 10 bases lay between the germline ends. CDR1 is MNHEY and CDR2 is SVGAGI in the germline V gene. CDR3 region: CASSYDALHGYTF. CDR3 coding DNA: TGTGCCAGCAGTTACGATGCCTTGCATGGCTACACCTTC.

This clonotype is labeled as medium-sized. CDR3 region: CASSLVRAQNNEQFF. Here the CDR3 DNA reads TGTGCCAGCAGCTTAGTCAGGGCCCAGAACAATGAGCAGTTCTTC. The chain has TRBV7-9 and TRBJ2-1; tentatively, D is TRBD1 (5 bases). The V end lost 1 base, the J end lost 5 bases, and 12 bases lay between the germline ends. Germline assignment: CDR1 SEHNR and CDR2 FQNEAQ (reference sequence). The CDR3 length is 15 residues.

Notes on this clonotype: The junction shows a germline mismatch at one end, possibly a read error. The genes are TRBV12-3 or TRBV12-4 and TRBJ1-1; TRBD1 might be the D (5 bases). This CDR3 has 16 residues. The CDR3 sequence: CPSTLGGRLRNTEAFF. CDR3 nucleotide sequence: TGTCCCAGCACTCTTGGGGGACGGCTGAGGAACACTGAAGCTTTCTTT.

In its sample, this clonotype was seen many times. The rearrangement joins TRBV4-2 to TRBJ1-2, with unresolved D. Trimming removed 4 bases at V and 3 bases at J, with 15 bases between. Germline V CDR1 and CDR2: LGHNA, YNFKEQ. The CDR3 spans 15 residues. CDR3 sequence: CASSLSPISDYGYTF. CDR3 DNA: TGTGCCAGCAGCCTATCCCCGATCTCGGACTATGGCTACACCTTC.

This clonotype is judged medium-sized. The chain links TRBV29-1 to TRBJ1-2; D gene uncertain. V lost 3 bases and J 0 bases, leaving 11 bases between the germline ends. Germline values: CDR1 SQVTM, CDR2 ANQGSEA. This CDR3 contains 14 residues. CDR3 DNA: TGCAGCGTTGAGGGCAGTTTTTCTAACTATGGCTACACCTTC. Translating gives CSVEGSFSNYGYTF.

Details on this clonotype: One end of the junction does not line up with germline, which may come from a read error. J is TRBJ2-7 and V is TRBV4-1; 7 nucleotides line up with TRBD2. Germline lookup yields CDR1 MGHRA and CDR2 YSYEKL. The CDR3 loop spans 16 amino acids. The CDR3 loop reads CTSSQAEAGVAQKQYF. The CDR3, as DNA: TGCACCAGCAGCCAAGCTGAGGCGGGAGTGGCTCAGAAACAGTACTTC.

As concerns this clonotype: A much larger clonotype is one base distant, so this may be a read error. The CDR3 DNA is TGCAGTGCTAGATCCGTCGACCCAGAAGGGACCCAGTACTTC. Its protein is CSARSVDPEGTQYF. V is TRBV20-1 and J is TRBJ2-5; unclear D gene. With 2 bases removed from V and 7 bases from J, the gap between germline ends came to 17 bases. This CDR3 region has 14 residues. Germline CDR1 DFQATT, CDR2 SNEGSKA (reference sequence).